This TCR beta chain originates from a study of CD8 T cells in ankylosing spondylitis. Trimming pared 7 bases from V and 5 bases from J, leaving 9 bases between. The CDR3 covers 12 residues. Germline CDR1 is SGHAT and CDR2 is FQDESV (reference sequence). TCRdb itself ran the 5' RACE reads through MiXCR, one entry per CDR3 protein. Among 120,000 or so distinct CDR3 sequences listed, around 15% were seen once. This clonotype was found many times. Input material: blood, either unsorted or a sorted T cell fraction (not recorded which). This TCR was recovered from a female donor with ankylosing spondylitis or in good health (not recorded which). The J gene is TRBJ2-1, the V gene TRBV11-1, with D maybe TRBD1 (5 bases). The CDR3 nucleotides are TGTGCCAGCAAACAGGACAACAATGAGCAGTTCTTC. Translation: CASKQDNNEQFF.